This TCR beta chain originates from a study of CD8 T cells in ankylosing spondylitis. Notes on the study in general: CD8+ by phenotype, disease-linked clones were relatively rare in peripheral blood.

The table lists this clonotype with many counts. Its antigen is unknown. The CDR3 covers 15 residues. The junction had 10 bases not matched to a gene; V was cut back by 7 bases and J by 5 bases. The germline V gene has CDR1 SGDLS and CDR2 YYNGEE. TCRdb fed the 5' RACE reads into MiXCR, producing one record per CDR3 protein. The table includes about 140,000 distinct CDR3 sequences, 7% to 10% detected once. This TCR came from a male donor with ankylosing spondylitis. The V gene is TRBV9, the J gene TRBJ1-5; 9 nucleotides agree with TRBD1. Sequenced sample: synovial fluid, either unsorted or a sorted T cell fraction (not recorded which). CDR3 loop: CASLGDRVEHQPQHF. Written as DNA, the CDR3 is TGTGCCAGCCTCGGGGACAGGGTAGAGCATCAGCCCCAGCATTTT.